A single sample gave rise to the 16 T cell receptor beta chains below, sequenced in a study of T cell clonotyping in hematopoietic cell transplantation. Data came from immunoSEQ multiplex PCR; TCRdb stores just in-frame clones and leaves some out. Seen here are 12,000 to 15,000 clones, 85% to 90% observed once, and the top ten hold around 13%. The starting material was PBMCs, obtained 100 days after allogeneic stem cell transplant. The source of these receptors is a male patient between 50 and 60 years old who had an allogeneic stem cell transplant from an unrelated donor, so T cells may come from the graft donor. Some clones in this sample may be carry-over from other donors' samples.

This clone was detected a few times. V gene TRBV6-1 combines with J gene TRBJ1-1; no reliable D call. This CDR3 is 13 amino acids long. Germline V gene data show CDR1 as MNHNS and CDR2 as SASEGT. Trimming removed 4 bases at V and 1 base at J, with 7 bases between. The CDR3 DNA follows: TGTGCCAGCAGTGCAGACGGGAACACTGAAGCTTTCTTT. Translating gives CASSADGNTEAFF.

The rearrangement links TRBV2 to TRBJ1-4; 8 bases are shared with TRBD1. This CDR3 region has 14 residues. Germline V gene data show CDR1 as SNHLY and CDR2 as FYNNEI. V was pared by 8 bases and J by 7 bases, with 9 bases of the junction left unmatched. The CDR3 coding sequence is TGTGCCAGCGGCCGACAGGGGACAGGTGAAAAACTGTTTTTT. This encodes CASGRQGTGEKLFF. Full variable domain (rest looked up from reference TRBV2 and TRBJ1-4): EPEVTQTPSHQVTQMGQEVILRCVPISNHLYFYWYRQILGQKVEFLVSFYNNEISEKSEIFDDQFSVERPDGSNFTLKIRSTKLEDSAMYFCASGRQGTGEKLFFGSGTQLSVL.

This chain connects TRBV28 to TRBJ1-1; 11 bases fit TRBD1. Trimming cost V 4 bases and J 6 bases; bases outside gene matches: 10. The CDR3 contains 16 residues. Germline-derived CDR1 and CDR2 are MDHEN and SYDVKM. Written as DNA, the CDR3 is TGTGCCAGCAGTTCCCGGGACAGGGGGGGTTGGGCTGAAGCTTTCTTT. Protein product: CASSSRDRGGWAEAFF.

The chain joins TRBV2 to TRBJ2-7; D call uncertain. Germline-derived CDR1 and CDR2 are SNHLY and FYNNEI. This CDR3 contains 12 residues. With 0 bases removed from V and 4 bases from J, the gap between germline ends came to 4 bases. The CDR3 region is CASSEAGYEQYF. For the CDR3, the DNA is TGTGCCAGCAGTGAAGCCGGTTACGAGCAGTACTTC.

The gene calls are TRBV7-9 and TRBJ1-1; 11 positions match TRBD1. Looked up from germline, CDR1 is SEHNR and CDR2 is FQNEAQ (reference sequence). Trimming removed 4 bases from V and 1 base from J; junction bases left unmatched: 2. This CDR3 region has 15 residues. For the CDR3, the DNA is TGTGCCAGCAGCTACGGGACAGGGGGGAACACTGAAGCTTTCTTT. Translation gives CASSYGTGGNTEAFF.

The chain is built from TRBV21-1 and TRBJ2-7; TRBD1, as called in the table, went unchecked against the DNA. TRBV21-1 counts as a pseudogene. There are 11 residues in the CDR3. Written as DNA, the CDR3 is TGTGCCGGGACAGGGGCCTACGAGCAGTACTTC. It specifies CAGTGAYEQYF.

V gene TRBV19 combines with J gene TRBJ2-2; a weak D match, TRBD2 (6 bases). Germline lookup yields CDR1 LNHDA and CDR2 SQIVND (reference sequence). The V end lost 6 bases, the J end lost 6 bases, and 11 bases lay between the germline ends. CDR3 length equals 13 residues. The CDR3 nucleotides are TGTGCCAGTAGGATGGGGGGATCCGGGGAGCTGTTTTTT. Translated, it gives CASRMGGSGELFF.

V gene TRBV10-3 combines with J gene TRBJ1-1; D is unresolved. The CDR3 length is 13 residues. Per germline, CDR1 ENHRY and CDR2 SYGVKD. V lost 6 bases and J lost 3, with 11 bases in between. CDR3 bases: TGTGCCATCAGATTTGGGGTGGACACTGAAGCTTTCTTT. Encoded protein: CAIRFGVDTEAFF.

The chain is built from TRBV27 and TRBJ2-7; D remains unclear. The CDR3 contains 13 residues. V lost 4 bases and J lost 0, with 7 bases in between. Germline assignment: CDR1 MNHEY and CDR2 SMNVEV (reference sequence). CDR3 sequence reads: CASSWAASYEQYF. DNA of the CDR3: TGTGCCAGCAGTTGGGCGGCCTCCTACGAGCAGTACTTC.

The chain links TRBV18 to TRBJ2-2; 10 bases agree with TRBD1. V was clipped by 5 bases and J by 3 bases; unmatched bases: 6. The length of the CDR3 is 16 residues. The V gene's germline CDR1 is KGHSH and CDR2 LQKENI. CDR3 in amino acids: CASSSRQGADTGELFF. CDR3 nucleotides: TGTGCCAGCTCATCGAGACAGGGGGCTGACACCGGGGAGCTGTTTTTT.

The genes are TRBV7-9 and TRBJ1-1, with D possibly being TRBD1 (5 bases). This CDR3 comprises 14 residues. In germline, CDR1 is SEHNR, CDR2 FQNEAQ (reference sequence). V lost 3 bases and J 6 bases, leaving 14 bases between the germline ends. The CDR3 DNA follows: TGTGCCAGCAGCTTGATGGGGGAAGCCTCTGAAGCTTTCTTT. Translation: CASSLMGEASEAFF.

This rearrangement joins TRBV10-3 to TRBJ1-5, with a tentative D call TRBD1 (5 bases). This CDR3 is built from 14 residues. V was cut by 10 bases and J by 0 bases, with 13 bases left in between. Germline V CDR1 and CDR2: ENHRY, SYGVKD. This chain's CDR3 is CASGGRVSNQPQHF. The DNA for the CDR3 is TGTGCCAGCGGGGGAAGGGTTAGCAATCAGCCCCAGCATTTT.

The rearrangement joins TRBV7-2 to TRBJ1-2, with D perhaps TRBD1 (5 bases). V gave up 1 base and J gave up 8 bases, with 26 bases separating them. This CDR3 region has 18 residues. The germline gives CDR1 SGHTA, CDR2 FQGNSA. The CDR3 DNA follows: TGTGCCAGCAGCTTAGTAGGCCACGTATTATTACAGGAGGGAGGCTACACCTTC. Translation gives CASSLVGHVLLQEGGYTF.

This clone showed up just a few times. The gene calls are TRBV7-3 and TRBJ2-2; 8 bases align to TRBD2. Germline V CDR1 and CDR2: SGHTA, FQGTGA. This CDR3 spans 16 amino acids. With V trimmed by 2 bases and J by 0 bases, 2 bases remained unmatched. This CDR3 is CASSLAGGTNTGELFF. The DNA of the CDR3 is TGTGCCAGCAGCTTAGCGGGAGGCACGAACACCGGGGAGCTGTTTTTT.

The chain joins TRBV30 to TRBJ1-4; TRBD1 might be the D (6 bases). The germline V gene has CDR1 GTSNPN and CDR2 SVGIG (reference sequence). CDR3 length: 14 amino acids. Trimming shortened V by 4 bases and J by 8 bases, and 17 bases separated the two germline ends. The CDR3 protein is CAWKPWGGVEKLFF. The DNA for the CDR3 is TGTGCCTGGAAACCTTGGGGGGGCGTCGAAAAACTGTTTTTT.

The J gene is TRBJ2-7, the V gene TRBV4-2, with D perhaps matching TRBD1 (6 bases). Trimming took 1 base from V and 0 from J, leaving 10 bases between them. Per germline, CDR1 LGHNA and CDR2 YNFKEQ. The CDR3 spans 15 residues. CDR3 protein: CASSQVGQSSYEQYF. In DNA form, the CDR3 reads TGTGCCAGCAGCCAAGTTGGACAGAGCTCCTACGAGCAGTACTTC.